This T cell receptor beta chain emerged from a study of PD-1 blockade in mismatch repair-deficient tumors. This clone was seen just once. The method was immunoSEQ multiplex PCR; TCRdb's version includes in-frame clones alone and lacks a portion of them. The table has 120,000 or so clones, about 85% seen once; the top ten hold approximately 15%. The CDR3 is 19 residues long. Germline V CDR1 and CDR2: MGHRA, YSYEKL. The V and J ends lost 2 bases and 4 bases respectively, with 26 bases between them. All patients were mismatch repair deficient, assessed by either PCR or immunohistochemistry. This sample comprised peripheral blood, obtained 44 weeks after starting pembrolizumab. This TCR came from an adult with mismatch repair-deficient cancer. The chain uses TRBV4-1 and TRBJ1-2; D may be TRBD1 (6 bases). CDR3 region: CASSQYPPPMTGPSYGYTF. The CDR3 DNA is TGCGCCAGCAGCCAATACCCACCACCCATGACAGGACCATCCTATGGCTACACCTTC.